Presented here are 9 T cell receptor beta chains from one specimen sequenced in a study of monozygotic twins with inflammatory bowel disease. Each CDR3 protein gets one entry in TCRdb, which reprocessed the 5' RACE reads and gives no DNA. The listing records approximately 400,000 distinct CDR3 sequences. Source material: blood. The receptor source for this set is a human donor with ulcerative colitis or Crohn's disease, or a healthy co-twin of an affected twin (not recorded which).

The gene calls are TRBV6-1 and TRBJ2-5; absent DNA, TCRdb's TRBD1 call cannot be checked. The germline V gene encodes CDR1 MNHNS and CDR2 SASEGT. This CDR3 is built from 15 residues. This chain's CDR3 is CASRWTGNPQETQYF.

The chain links TRBV7-9 to TRBJ2-7; TCRdb picks TRBD1, but there is no DNA to check that call. Looked up from germline, CDR1 is SEHNR and CDR2 is FQNEAQ (reference sequence). The CDR3 consists of 14 residues. CDR3 sequence reads: CASSLVGTPQGQYF.

The CDR3 spells CASSQGGTGHTGELFF. The J gene is TRBJ2-2, the V gene TRBV7-3; the D gene TCRdb calls, TRBD1, cannot be checked with no DNA. There are 16 residues in the CDR3. From germline, CDR1 is SGHTA and CDR2 FQGTGA.

J is TRBJ2-3 and V is TRBV4-2; TCRdb returns TRBD1, unconfirmable since there is no DNA. The CDR3 is 14 residues long. CDR1 and CDR2 from the germline V gene are LGHNA and YNFKEQ. The CDR3 sequence: CASSQEGGTDTQYF.

V usage is TRBV5-1 and J usage is TRBJ2-1. The CDR3 has 12 amino acids. Germline CDR1 SGHRS, CDR2 YFSETQ. The CDR3 loop reads CASSLDDNEQFF. The full variable domain, rest sourced from reference TRBV5-1 and TRBJ2-1, is KAGVTQTPRYLIKTRGQQVTLSCSPISGHRSVSWYQQTPGQGLQFLFEYFSETQRNKGNFPGRFSGRQFSNSRSEMNVSTLELGDSALYLCASSLDDNEQFFGPGTRLTVL.

The V and J genes are TRBV12-3 or TRBV12-4 and TRBJ1-3; TCRdb picks TRBD1, but there is no DNA to check that call. The CDR3 totals 14 residues. The CDR3 is CASRLTGSGNTIYF.

The chain carries TRBV19 and TRBJ1-6; TCRdb gives TRBD1 as the D gene, but with no DNA this cannot be confirmed. The CDR3 consists of 15 residues. Germline V gene data show CDR1 as LNHDA and CDR2 as SQIVND (reference sequence). CDR3 sequence reads: CASSASRDRRSPLHF.

The chain couples TRBV10-3 to TRBJ2-7. The CDR3 extends over 14 amino acids. The germline gives CDR1 ENHRY, CDR2 SYGVKD. CDR3 in amino acids: CAISLSRPTYEQYF.

V usage is TRBV7-9 and J usage is TRBJ1-6; TCRdb's D call of TRBD1 is untestable without DNA. The germline V gene encodes CDR1 SEHNR and CDR2 FQNEAQ (reference sequence). The CDR3 length is 16 residues. The CDR3 here is CASSLKGSQANSPLHF.